The 2 T cell receptor beta chains given below trace back to one sample, sequenced in a study of OX40 agonist ivuxolimab in advanced cancers. Clones were read by immunoSEQ multiplex PCR, and TCRdb kept only the in-frame ones, dropping some. The data hold some 50,000 clones, with roughly 94% observed a single time. This specimen consisted of CD4+ or CD8+ T cells sorted from blood, obtained in a trial of the OX40 agonist ivuxolimab. The receptors were sampled from an adult with an advanced solid tumor such as melanoma, head and neck, liver or kidney cancer.

The V and J genes are TRBV4-3 and TRBJ2-1; D is perhaps TRBD2 (6 bases). The V end was cut by 2 bases, the J end by 9 bases, with 8 bases between. In germline, CDR1 is LGHNA, CDR2 YSLEER. CDR3 length: 12 amino acids. The CDR3 bases are TGCGCCAGCAGCCAAACGGAGGGTGAGCAGTTCTTC. This codes for CASSQTEGEQFF.

The chain recombines TRBV29-1 with TRBJ2-7; tentative D call: TRBD2 (6 bases). The CDR3 is made up of 16 amino acids. Trimming removed 4 bases at V and 3 bases at J, with 22 bases between. Germline lookup yields CDR1 SQVTM and CDR2 ANQGSEA. CDR3 loop: CSVVGFSGDVSYEQYF. For the CDR3, the DNA is TGCAGCGTTGTAGGTTTTTCGGGGGACGTAAGCTACGAGCAGTACTTC.